A single sample is the source of the 24 T cell receptor beta chains below, sequenced in a study of shared clonotypes between healthy human individuals. The protocol was immunoSEQ multiplex PCR, while the TCRdb copy is restricted to in-frame clones and leaves out a portion. The sample lists about 2.3 million clones, roughly 90% occurring once. The material sequenced was naive CD4+ T cells from PBMCs. Subset specified: CD45RA+ positively selected. These receptors all come from a man younger than 30 in good health. Some clones in this sample may be carry-over from other donors' samples.

The chain links TRBV29-1 to TRBJ1-1, with 8 nucleotides matching TRBD1. The CDR3 is 16 residues long. The V segment lost 6 bases and the J segment 10 bases; nucleotides outside the gene matches: 22. The germline gives CDR1 SQVTM, CDR2 ANQGSEA. The chain's CDR3 is CSVKRQGIKLAEGAFF. The CDR3 bases are TGCAGCGTCAAGAGACAGGGGATAAAACTGGCGGAGGGAGCTTTCTTT.

This clone was counted between two and nine times. Other nucleotide sequences from this sample produce the same CDR3. The chain combines TRBV5-1 with TRBJ1-1, with a tentative D call TRBD1 (6 bases). Germline lookup yields CDR1 SGHRS and CDR2 YFSETQ. This CDR3 contains 14 residues. V gave up 3 bases and J gave up 1 base, with 10 bases separating them. CDR3 bases: TGCGCCAGCAGCTACCTACAGGGGAACACTGAAGCTTTCTTT. Its translation is CASSYLQGNTEAFF.

The chain couples TRBV11-2 to TRBJ2-5; 7 bases agree with TRBD1. The CDR3 runs to 13 residues. With V trimmed by 5 bases and J by 2 bases, 2 bases remained unmatched. Germline V gives CDR1 SGHAT, CDR2 FQNNGV. CDR3 coding DNA: TGTGCCAGCAGCCAGGGACAGCAAGAGACCCAGTACTTC. Protein product: CASSQGQQETQYF. The full variable domain, in which reference TRBV11-2 and TRBJ2-5 provide the parts outside the CDR3, is EAGVAQSPRYKIIEKRQSVAFWCNPISGHATLYWYQQILGQGPKLLIQFQNNGVVDDSQLPKDRFSAERLKGVDSTLKIQPAKLEDSAVYLCASSQGQQETQYFGPGTRLLVL.

The V call is TRBV5-1, the J call TRBJ1-2, with D perhaps matching TRBD1 (5 bases). This CDR3 has 14 amino acids. V dropped 4 bases and J dropped 1 base, with 11 bases sitting between them. CDR1 is SGHRS, CDR2 YFSETQ, per germline. In DNA, the CDR3 is TGCGCCAGCAGCGCCCAGGGAGATAACTATGGCTACACCTTC. The encoded protein is CASSAQGDNYGYTF.

The rearrangement joins TRBV29-1 to TRBJ1-4, with a tentative D call TRBD1 (6 bases). The V gene's germline CDR1 is SQVTM and CDR2 ANQGSEA. This CDR3 is 11 amino acids long. The V end was cut by 7 bases, the J end by 8 bases, with 11 bases between. The CDR3 nucleotides are TGCAGCGCCGGGGGGCGGGAAAAACTGTTTTTT. As protein: CSAGGREKLFF.

The rearrangement uses TRBV4-3 and TRBJ2-1; 14 nucleotides agree with TRBD2. The CDR3 extends over 18 amino acids. The V gene end was trimmed by 4 bases and the J gene end by 6 bases; junction bases not matched to a gene: 11. Germline CDR1 is LGHNA and CDR2 is YSLEER. In DNA form, the CDR3 reads TGCGCCAGCAGCCGGTTTTTCGGGACTAGCGGGAGCCCCAATGAGCAGTTCTTC. Amino acids: CASSRFFGTSGSPNEQFF.

V is TRBV5-4 and J is TRBJ1-2, with 7 bases identical to TRBD1. The CDR3 length is 14 residues. Germline CDR1 is SGHNT and CDR2 is YYREEE (reference sequence). V trimming: 4 bases; J trimming: 4 bases; junction bases outside the gene matches: 7. In nucleotides, the CDR3 is TGTGCCAGCAGCCCCCAGGGGGGCTCCTATGGCTACACCTTC. It is translated as CASSPQGGSYGYTF.

The rearrangement uses TRBV2 and TRBJ2-4; D is uncertain. Germline values: CDR1 SNHLY, CDR2 FYNNEI. V lost 1 base to trimming and J lost 0 bases, with 10 bases between them. The CDR3 covers 16 residues. The CDR3 loop reads CASSEDFGVAKNIQYF. CDR3 sequence (DNA): TGTGCCAGCAGTGAAGATTTTGGGGTAGCCAAAAACATTCAGTACTTC. Full variable domain (remainder filled in from reference TRBV2 and TRBJ2-4): EPEVTQTPSHQVTQMGQEVILRCVPISNHLYFYWYRQILGQKVEFLVSFYNNEISEKSEIFDDQFSVERPDGSNFTLKIRSTKLEDSAMYFCASSEDFGVAKNIQYFGAGTRLSVL.

In this sample, this clone turned up once. This sequence joins TRBV6-1 and TRBJ1-2, with D tentatively TRBD1 (6 bases). The CDR3 contains 17 residues. Germline CDR1 is MNHNS and CDR2 is SASEGT. V lost 0 bases and J 7 bases, leaving 21 bases between the germline ends. The CDR3 here is CASSEASSGGRMGGYTF. The CDR3 region has the DNA TGTGCCAGCAGTGAAGCGAGTTCCGGGGGGCGGATGGGTGGCTACACCTTC.

The CDR3 nucleotides read TGTGCCAGCAGTGTCCTACAGGGGCGGCCCTATGGCTACACCTTC. Protein: CASSVLQGRPYGYTF. The V gene is TRBV6-1, the J gene TRBJ1-2; 7 bases agree with TRBD1. The CDR3 consists of 15 residues. CDR1 and CDR2 from the germline V gene are MNHNS and SASEGT. With V trimmed by 4 bases and J by 4 bases, 9 bases remained unmatched.

The chain couples TRBV29-1 to TRBJ2-2; weak D call: TRBD2 (5 bases). Trimming cost V 6 bases and J 1 base, with 15 bases left between them. Germline V gene data show CDR1 as SQVTM and CDR2 as ANQGSEA. The CDR3 runs to 15 residues. CDR3 DNA: TGCAGCGTCAAACCCAGAGGGTTGAACACCGGGGAGCTGTTTTTT. Its protein product is CSVKPRGLNTGELFF.

This clone was counted once. The J gene is TRBJ2-3, the V gene TRBV30; D is uncertain. Looked up from germline, CDR1 is GTSNPN and CDR2 is SVGIG (reference sequence). The CDR3 totals 11 residues. The CDR3 bases are TGTGCTGGCACTAGCACAGATACGCAGTATTTT. Translated: CAGTSTDTQYF. Variable domain in full (rest from reference TRBV30 and TRBJ2-3): SQTIHQWPATLVQPVGSPLSLECTVEGTSNPNLYWYRQAAGRGLQLLFYSVGIGQISSEVPQNLSASRPQDRQFILSSKKLLLSDSGFYLCAGTSTDTQYFGPGTRLTVL.

This clone has only one observation. At one boundary the junction diverges from the germline segment, which might be a read error. This sequence joins TRBV25-1 and TRBJ2-1; weak D call: TRBD1 (5 bases). The CDR3 runs 14 residues. Germline loops: CDR1 MGHDK, CDR2 SYGVNS. The CDR3 DNA follows: TGTGCCGGCAGTGCCTTCAGGGATCATGGTGAGCAGTTCTTC. This encodes CAGSAFRDHGEQFF.

The chain is built from TRBV28 and TRBJ2-1; D is perhaps TRBD2 (6 bases). V lost 3 bases and J lost 6, with 12 bases in between. The CDR3 runs 14 residues. Looked up from germline, CDR1 is MDHEN and CDR2 is SYDVKM. The CDR3 loop reads CASSLGREINEQFF. Written as DNA, the CDR3 is TGTGCCAGCAGTTTGGGGCGGGAAATCAATGAGCAGTTCTTC.

The rearrangement links TRBV7-9 to TRBJ2-5; D ambiguous. Trimming shortened V by 1 base and J by 4 bases, and 10 bases separated the two germline ends. Per germline, CDR1 SEHNR and CDR2 FQNEAQ (reference sequence). There are 14 residues in the CDR3. The CDR3 bases are TGTGCCAGCAGCTTAGACCGCTCGGGAGAGACCCAGTACTTC. Its protein is CASSLDRSGETQYF. Combining the CDR3 with reference TRBV7-9 and TRBJ2-5 gives the whole variable domain DTGVSQNPRHKITKRGQNVTFRCDPISEHNRLYWYRQTLGQGPEFLTYFQNEAQLEKSRLLSDRFSAERPKGSFSTLEIQRTEQGDSAMYLCASSLDRSGETQYFGPGTRLLVL.

V usage is TRBV14 and J usage is TRBJ2-7; D perhaps matches TRBD2 (5 bases). Germline-derived CDR1 and CDR2 are SGHDN and FVKESK. Trimming removed 0 bases at V and 5 bases at J, with 17 bases between. The length of the CDR3 is 16 residues. CDR3 sequence: CASSQERTLAAHEQYF. The CDR3 region has the DNA TGTGCCAGCAGCCAAGAACGGACCCTAGCAGCGCACGAGCAGTACTTC.

The rearrangement uses TRBV2 and TRBJ1-2, with 10 bases aligning to TRBD1. This CDR3 region has 15 residues. Germline-derived CDR1 and CDR2 are SNHLY and FYNNEI. J was trimmed by 7 bases and V by 7 bases; bases with no gene match: 12. This chain's CDR3 is CASTERTGGPFGYTF. CDR3 nucleotide sequence: TGTGCCAGCACCGAAAGGACAGGGGGTCCCTTTGGCTACACCTTC.

V and J are TRBV5-1 and TRBJ2-5, with TRBD1 matching 7 bases. The CDR3 covers 16 residues. The germline gives CDR1 SGHRS, CDR2 YFSETQ. The J segment lost 7 bases and the V segment lost 1 base, leaving 13 bases of the junction unmatched. The CDR3 region has the DNA TGCGCCAGCAGCTTGATTGGACAGGCCCGAGGAGGGACCCAGTACTTC. Amino acid sequence: CASSLIGQARGGTQYF.

V usage is TRBV29-1 and J usage is TRBJ2-3; a weak D match, TRBD1 (6 bases). The V end was cut by 6 bases, the J end by 4 bases, with 8 bases between. The length of the CDR3 is 11 residues. Per germline, CDR1 SQVTM and CDR2 ANQGSEA. CDR3 region: CSVGQSDTQYF. CDR3 bases: TGCAGCGTAGGACAGTCAGATACGCAGTATTTT.

This clone was seen once. The chain combines TRBV7-9 with TRBJ2-5; 8 positions agree with TRBD1. Germline CDR1 reads SEHNR; CDR2 reads FQNEAQ (reference sequence). This CDR3 has 14 residues. Germline trimming cut 4 bases from V and 5 bases from J; bases unmatched to any gene: 6. The CDR3 nucleotides are TGTGCCAGCAGCTCCCAGGGGGCAGGGGAGACCCAGTACTTC. This translates into CASSSQGAGETQYF.

The CDR3 loop reads CASSWQTARYEQYF. The DNA of the CDR3 is TGTGCCAGCAGTTGGCAGACGGCGAGGTACGAGCAGTACTTC. V usage is TRBV28 and J usage is TRBJ2-7; D not certain. The V gene lost 4 bases and the J gene lost 4 bases, with 14 bases spanning the gap. In germline, CDR1 is MDHEN, CDR2 SYDVKM. The CDR3 runs to 14 residues.

V gene TRBV28 combines with J gene TRBJ2-7; 8 nucleotides line up with TRBD2. The V segment lost 7 bases and the J segment 0 bases; nucleotides outside the gene matches: 5. Germline CDR1 reads MDHEN; CDR2 reads SYDVKM. This CDR3 has 14 amino acids. CDR3 sequence (DNA): TGTGCCAGCATTGTCGCGGGAGGCTCCTACGAGCAGTACTTC. Its protein product is CASIVAGGSYEQYF. Drawing the rest from reference TRBV28 and TRBJ2-7, the complete variable domain is DVKVTQSSRYLVKRTGEKVFLECVQDMDHENMFWYRQDPGLGLRLIYFSYDVKMKEKGDIPEGYSVSREKKERFSLILESASTNQTSMYLCASIVAGGSYEQYFGPGTRLTVT.

This clone is a singleton in its sample. The chain employs TRBV9 and TRBJ2-1; the D is unclear. CDR3 size: 14 residues. V shed 4 bases and J shed 6 bases, with 14 bases lying between them. In germline, CDR1 is SGDLS, CDR2 YYNGEE. The CDR3 DNA sequence: TGTGCCAGCAGCCTTATGCCTACCGTCAATGAGCAGTTCTTC. Its protein is CASSLMPTVNEQFF.

The V call is TRBV5-4, the J call TRBJ2-7; 9 bases align to TRBD2. Germline lookup yields CDR1 SGHNT and CDR2 YYREEE (reference sequence). The CDR3 has 16 residues. J gave up 6 bases and V 4 bases, and 14 bases lay outside the gene matches. As DNA, the CDR3 is TGTGCCAGCAGCCCGAATAGCGGGAGCGTCCTAGGCGAGCAGTACTTC. This codes for CASSPNSGSVLGEQYF.